These 17 T cell receptor beta chains were all obtained from the same sample, sequenced in a study of blood T cells in healthy people across ages. Next came a second PCR, run for about 6 to 11 cycles, which used a sample-barcoded 5' primer along with a J-beta primer mix. A single record per CDR3 protein comes from TCRdb applying MiXCR to the 5' RACE reads. Among about 720,000 distinct CDR3 sequences listed, 20% to 25% were seen once. Another study also made use of these data, one on T cells of mothers and their children.

What was sequenced was blood. The receptors stem from a boy between 10 and 17 years old in good health.

The genes are TRBV7-2 and TRBJ1-4; D is perhaps TRBD1 (5 bases). Germline V gene lookup returns CDR1 SGHTA and CDR2 FQGNSA. CDR3 size: 13 residues. V dropped 0 bases and J dropped 7 bases, with 6 bases sitting between them. CDR3 in amino acids: CASSLAGAEKLFF. The CDR3 DNA reads TGTGCCAGCAGCTTAGCTGGGGCTGAAAAACTGTTTTTT. Based on the CDR3 plus reference TRBV7-2 and TRBJ1-4, the full variable domain is GAGVSQSPSNKVTEKGKDVELRCDPISGHTALYWYRQSLGQGLEFLIYFQGNSAPDKSGLPSDRFSAERTGGSVSTLTIQRTQQEDSAVYLCASSLAGAEKLFFGSGTQLSVL.

In this sample, this clonotype turned up a few times. The rearrangement links TRBV28 to TRBJ2-1; 8 nucleotides line up with TRBD1. The assigned J gene may be wrong: the sequence end matches TRBJ2-7 better. The CDR3 totals 13 residues. Germline V lookup: CDR1 MDHEN, CDR2 SYDVKM. The CDR3 DNA reads TGTGCCACCTTCGGGACAGGACCCTACGAGCAGTACTTC. It encodes CATFGTGPYEQYF.

The J gene is TRBJ2-1, the V gene TRBV29-1, with 8 bases identical to TRBD1. Germline values: CDR1 SQVTM, CDR2 ANQGSEA. The CDR3 is 15 amino acids. With V trimmed by 7 bases and J by 4 bases, 12 bases remained unmatched. The CDR3 sequence is CSATYTGGDYNEQFF. CDR3 DNA sequence: TGCAGCGCCACCTATACAGGGGGAGATTACAATGAGCAGTTCTTC.

The chain carries TRBV28 and TRBJ2-1; tentative D call: TRBD1 (5 bases). Germline lookup yields CDR1 MDHEN and CDR2 SYDVKM. This CDR3 contains 16 residues. V was trimmed by 4 bases and J by 2 bases, leaving 15 bases between them. The CDR3 DNA follows: TGTGCCAGCAGTTCCCCGACGGCAGGGACCTACAATGAGCAGTTCTTC. Protein product: CASSSPTAGTYNEQFF. The full variable domain, in which reference TRBV28 and TRBJ2-1 provide the parts outside the CDR3, is DVKVTQSSRYLVKRTGEKVFLECVQDMDHENMFWYRQDPGLGLRLIYFSYDVKMKEKGDIPEGYSVSREKKERFSLILESASTNQTSMYLCASSSPTAGTYNEQFFGPGTRLTVL.

The chain uses TRBV29-1 and TRBJ2-3, with a tentative D call TRBD2 (6 bases). The germline V gene encodes CDR1 SQVTM and CDR2 ANQGSEA. Trimming stripped 4 bases from V and 1 base from J, with 12 bases between. This CDR3 contains 14 residues. The CDR3 sequence: CSVVSGQRTDTQYF. CDR3 sequence (DNA): TGCAGCGTTGTTAGCGGACAACGCACAGATACGCAGTATTTT.

The V gene is TRBV28, the J gene TRBJ2-7, with TRBD2 identical over 7 bases. Losses at the gene ends were 2 bases for V and 2 bases for J; bases not matched to a gene: 6. The CDR3 length is 15 residues. Germline lookup yields CDR1 MDHEN and CDR2 SYDVKM. The CDR3 here is CASSLVGLAAYEQYF. As DNA, the CDR3 is TGTGCCAGCAGTTTAGTGGGCCTAGCGGCCTACGAGCAGTACTTC.

The V and J genes are TRBV7-2 and TRBJ2-7; 7 bases agree with TRBD2. The CDR3 consists of 14 residues. CDR1 and CDR2 from the germline V gene are SGHTA and FQGNSA. V trimming: 5 bases; J trimming: 5 bases; junction bases outside the gene matches: 9. CDR3 in amino acids: CASSTSSGMNEQYF. The CDR3 DNA sequence: TGTGCCAGCAGCACGTCAAGCGGGATGAACGAGCAGTACTTC.

This clonotype was detected a few times. V usage is TRBV2 and J usage is TRBJ2-3; D not resolved. V lost 11 bases, J lost 3 bases, and 9 bases lay in between. CDR3 length equals 11 residues. Germline CDR1 is SNHLY and CDR2 is FYNNEI. This CDR3 is CASATTDTQYF. The CDR3 DNA follows: TGTGCCTCAGCAACAACAGATACGCAGTATTTT.

The chain carries TRBV12-3 or TRBV12-4 and TRBJ1-2; D is undetermined. V was trimmed by 5 bases and J by 4 bases, leaving 14 bases between them. This CDR3 is 14 amino acids long. CDR3 loop: CASSLRSDVYGYTF. The CDR3 bases are TGTGCCAGCAGTCTACGGTCTGATGTCTATGGCTACACCTTC.

The V call is TRBV6-2 or TRBV6-3, the J call TRBJ1-2, with a possible D match to TRBD1 (6 bases). Trimming took 4 bases from V and 4 from J, leaving 13 bases between them. Germline loops: CDR1 MNHEY, CDR2 SVGEGT. The CDR3 runs to 14 residues. CDR3 sequence: CASSSGQITYGYTF. The CDR3 coding sequence is TGTGCCAGCAGTTCCGGACAGATCACCTATGGCTACACCTTC.

This chain connects TRBV27 to TRBJ1-2; D is undetermined. The CDR3 is made up of 19 amino acids. The V end was cut by 4 bases, the J end by 0 bases, with 24 bases between. In germline, CDR1 is MNHEY, CDR2 SMNVEV (reference sequence). The CDR3 protein is CASSSFADGGPLANYGYTF. CDR3 coding DNA: TGTGCCAGCAGTTCATTTGCGGACGGAGGACCCTTAGCTAACTATGGCTACACCTTC.

The chain employs TRBV4-2 and TRBJ1-2; no clear D gene. The V and J ends lost 0 bases and 3 bases respectively, with 5 bases between them. The CDR3 has 13 residues. Looked up from germline, CDR1 is LGHNA and CDR2 is YNFKEQ. This chain's CDR3 is CASSQEVDYGYTF. CDR3 coding DNA: TGTGCCAGCAGCCAAGAAGTCGACTATGGCTACACCTTC.

This clonotype was observed a few times. V usage is TRBV12-3 or TRBV12-4 and J usage is TRBJ2-2; D unclear. V shed 2 bases and J shed 7 bases, with 14 bases lying between them. This CDR3 has 15 amino acids. CDR3 in DNA: TGTGCCAGCAGTTTAATCCCGGCGGCAAGCGGGGAGCTGTTTTTT. Residues: CASSLIPAASGELFF.

V gene TRBV3-1 combines with J gene TRBJ1-2; tentative D call: TRBD1 (6 bases). The CDR3 runs 13 residues. CDR1 is LGHDT, CDR2 YNNKEL, per germline (reference sequence). The V and J ends lost 4 bases and 7 bases respectively, with 13 bases between them. The chain's CDR3 is CASSPSGQFGYTF. The CDR3 DNA is TGTGCCAGCAGCCCCTCCGGACAGTTTGGCTACACCTTC.

The chain couples TRBV15 to TRBJ2-1; 12 bases are shared with TRBD2. This CDR3 has 16 residues. V gave up 1 base and J gave up 15 bases; unmatched junction bases: 13. The germline CDR1 and CDR2 sequences are LNHNV and YYDKDF (reference sequence). The CDR3 DNA is TGTGCCACCAGCAGAGCCAAAGGACTAGCGGGGATTAGTCCGTTCTTC. It codes for CATSRAKGLAGISPFF.

The chain uses TRBV29-1 and TRBJ2-5; TRBD1 agrees at 9 bases. J was trimmed by 4 bases and V by 0 bases; bases with no gene match: 0. CDR1 SQVTM and CDR2 ANQGSEA come from the germline V gene. The CDR3 spans 13 residues. The CDR3 DNA reads TGCAGCGTTGAAGAGGGACAGGGAGAGACCCAGTACTTC. It translates to CSVEEGQGETQYF.

At least ten counts were recorded for this clonotype. The J gene is TRBJ2-6, the V gene TRBV18; 9 bases are a match to TRBD1. The CDR3 consists of 16 residues. Looked up from germline, CDR1 is KGHSH and CDR2 is LQKENI. Germline trimming cut 2 bases from V and 2 bases from J; bases unmatched to any gene: 1. CDR3 coding DNA: TGTGCCAGCTCACCAAACAGGGGGCCTGGGGCCAACGTCCTGACTTTC. Protein product: CASSPNRGPGANVLTF.